One and the same sample provided the 32 T cell receptor beta chains below, sequenced in a study of T cell changes during pregnancy in multiple sclerosis. Clones were sequenced by immunoSEQ multiplex PCR, and TCRdb holds only the in-frame ones, with some missing. The table includes roughly 37,000 clones, 92% detected once. The specimen comprised CD8+ T cells from peripheral blood mononuclear cells, sampled before pregnancy. The receptors shown here come from a female donor with multiple sclerosis, enrolled in a pregnancy study.

The J gene is TRBJ1-1, the V gene TRBV19, with D hard to call. Germline CDR1 and CDR2: LNHDA and SQIVND (reference sequence). The V end was cut by 5 bases, the J end by 1 base, with 5 bases between. The CDR3 spans 12 residues. This chain's CDR3 is CASSLWNTEAFF. The DNA for the CDR3 is TGTGCCAGTAGTTTATGGAACACTGAAGCTTTCTTT.

The chain carries TRBV19 and TRBJ2-1, with a possible D match to TRBD1 (5 bases). The V end lost 4 bases, the J end lost 9 bases, and 13 bases lay between the germline ends. CDR3 length: 13 residues. Germline CDR1 is LNHDA and CDR2 is SQIVND (reference sequence). CDR3 in DNA: TGTGCCAGTAGTAAAGGGTACAGGCTTGAGCAGTTCTTC. Translated: CASSKGYRLEQFF.

J is TRBJ1-2 and V is TRBV29-1; 7 bases map to TRBD1. CDR1 and CDR2 from the germline V gene are SQVTM and ANQGSEA. The CDR3 length is 12 residues. J was trimmed by 3 bases and V by 6 bases; bases with no gene match: 4. The CDR3 protein is CSVHTGDYGYTF. Here the CDR3 DNA reads TGCAGCGTACACACAGGGGACTATGGCTACACCTTC.

This chain links TRBV9 with TRBJ2-1; 13 nucleotides align to TRBD2. V was pared by 3 bases and J by 8 bases, with 8 bases of the junction left unmatched. The germline V gene encodes CDR1 SGDLS and CDR2 YYNGEE. The CDR3 has 16 residues. For the CDR3, the DNA is TGTGCCAGCAGCGCAGGACTAGCGGGAGTGGGGGATGAGCAGTTCTTC. This translates into CASSAGLAGVGDEQFF.

The chain has TRBV27 and TRBJ2-3, with 10 bases fitting TRBD2. CDR1 is MNHEY and CDR2 is SMNVEV in the germline V gene (reference sequence). The CDR3 runs 18 residues. Trimming removed 3 bases from V and 1 base from J; junction bases left unmatched: 10. This CDR3 is CASSFLRTSGPGTDTQYF. As DNA, the CDR3 is TGTGCCAGCAGTTTCCTCCGGACTAGCGGTCCGGGCACAGATACGCAGTATTTT.

V gene TRBV6-1 combines with J gene TRBJ2-7; 7 bases align to TRBD1. V was clipped by 1 base and J by 3 bases; unmatched bases: 12. Germline lookup yields CDR1 MNHNS and CDR2 SASEGT. CDR3 size: 17 residues. CDR3 DNA sequence: TGTGCCAGCAGTGAAGTGGCAGGGGGATTCCGGCTCTACGAGCAGTACTTC. Its protein is CASSEVAGGFRLYEQYF.

V usage is TRBV9 and J usage is TRBJ2-7; 8 positions agree with TRBD1. This CDR3 spans 15 amino acids. V gave up 4 bases and J gave up 6 bases; unmatched junction bases: 12. CDR1 and CDR2 (germline): SGDLS, YYNGEE. The DNA of the CDR3 is TGTGCCAGCAGCCCACGGTCCGGGACAGGAGGCGAGCAGTACTTC. Its translation is CASSPRSGTGGEQYF.

The chain recombines TRBV27 with TRBJ1-2; 8 bases line up with TRBD1. Germline CDR1 and CDR2: MNHEY and SMNVEV (reference sequence). The CDR3 contains 15 residues. The junction had 12 bases not matched to a gene; V was cut back by 6 bases and J by 6 bases. The CDR3 DNA follows: TGTGCCAGCAGCCTCTATACTGGACAGGGCGATGGCTACACCTTC. Translation: CASSLYTGQGDGYTF.

The genes are TRBV28 and TRBJ2-7; the match to TRBD2 covers 15 bases. The CDR3 spans 20 residues. V shed 7 bases and J 7 bases; nucleotides not matched to a gene: 23. The germline CDR1 and CDR2 sequences are MDHEN and SYDVKM. CDR3 nucleotides: TGTGCCAGCATGGGTCCTTCTTATCCGGGACTAGCGGGAGGAGTGGGGGAGCAGTACTTC. This sequence encodes CASMGPSYPGLAGGVGEQYF.

This CDR3 is CASRGAPTNEKLFF. The CDR3 nucleotides read TGTGCCAGCAGAGGAGCCCCAACTAATGAAAAACTGTTTTTT. The chain is built from TRBV2 and TRBJ1-4, with D unclear. V was cut by 6 bases and J by 0 bases, with 8 bases left in between. The CDR3 runs 14 residues. Germline assignment: CDR1 SNHLY and CDR2 FYNNEI.

V usage is TRBV7-9 and J usage is TRBJ2-7, with a weak D call TRBD1 (6 bases). Trimming took 4 bases from V and 1 from J, leaving 23 bases between them. The germline V gene encodes CDR1 SEHNR and CDR2 FQNEAQ (reference sequence). The CDR3 runs to 18 residues. Here the CDR3 reads CASSSAPTQGSTSYEQYF. CDR3 bases: TGTGCCAGCAGCTCCGCCCCCACACAGGGCTCAACTTCCTACGAGCAGTACTTC.

Only a few counts were recorded for this clone. This sequence joins TRBV27 and TRBJ1-2; the match to TRBD1 covers 10 bases. The CDR3 sequence is 14 residues long. Germline loops: CDR1 MNHEY, CDR2 SMNVEV (reference sequence). V lost 4 bases and J lost 4; bases outside the gene matches: 3. CDR3 amino acids: CASSSRDRGYGYTF. The DNA for the CDR3 is TGTGCCAGCAGTTCTCGGGACAGGGGCTATGGCTACACCTTC.

This chain uses TRBV7-9 with TRBJ2-7, with TRBD1 matching over 9 bases. The CDR3 runs 14 residues. Germline-derived CDR1 and CDR2 are SEHNR and FQNEAQ (reference sequence). With V trimmed by 4 bases and J by 1 base, 2 bases remained unmatched. The CDR3 region is CASSSQGASYEQYF. The CDR3 nucleotides are TGTGCCAGCAGCTCACAGGGGGCTTCCTACGAGCAGTACTTC.

The chain is built from TRBV2 and TRBJ2-4; TRBD2 agrees at 14 bases. V gave up 8 bases and J gave up 7 bases; unmatched junction bases: 10. CDR3 length equals 16 residues. The germline CDR1 and CDR2 sequences are SNHLY and FYNNEI. CDR3 coding DNA: TGTGCCAGCCCCCCGGGACTAGCGGGAGTAGGGAACATTCAGTACTTC. Translating it yields CASPPGLAGVGNIQYF.

This sequence joins TRBV5-1 and TRBJ2-5; TRBD1 aligns across 8 bases. CDR3 length: 16 residues. Trimming took 6 bases from V and 4 from J; bases not matched to a gene: 14. Germline assignment: CDR1 SGHRS and CDR2 YFSETQ. DNA for the CDR3: TGCGCCAGCACCCCTAGGGGACAGGAGAGGGGAGAGACCCAGTACTTC. Translated, it gives CASTPRGQERGETQYF.

At least ten counts were recorded for this clone. This chain connects TRBV2 to TRBJ2-3; weak D call: TRBD2 (6 bases). Germline lookup yields CDR1 SNHLY and CDR2 FYNNEI. V was clipped by 4 bases and J by 7 bases, with 15 bases between them. The CDR3 is 14 amino acids. The CDR3 loop reads CASSGVTRVNTQYF. For the CDR3, the DNA is TGTGCCAGCAGTGGGGTGACTAGGGTCAATACGCAGTATTTT.

The chain employs TRBV5-1 and TRBJ2-7; 16 bases line up with TRBD2. V lost 4 bases and J lost 2; bases outside the gene matches: 9. Germline V gives CDR1 SGHRS, CDR2 YFSETQ. The CDR3 is 18 residues long. Here the CDR3 DNA reads TGCGCCAGCAGCGGAGGGACTAGCGGGAGGGCTCGTGCCTACGAGCAGTACTTC. This translates into CASSGGTSGRARAYEQYF.

J is TRBJ1-5 and V is TRBV4-1; D remains unclear. V lost 0 bases, J lost 5 bases, and 14 bases lay in between. The germline gives CDR1 MGHRA, CDR2 YSYEKL. The CDR3 sequence is 16 residues long. The CDR3 protein is CASSQDEGGFDQPQHF. The CDR3, as DNA: TGCGCCAGCAGCCAAGATGAGGGTGGTTTCGATCAGCCCCAGCATTTT.

This clone was seen a handful of times. The chain is built from TRBV11-3 and TRBJ1-1; unclear D gene. Germline V gene sequence: CDR1 SGHNT, CDR2 YENEEA. This CDR3 is 13 amino acids long. The ends were cut back, 5 bases at V and 3 bases at J, with 10 bases in the middle. CDR3 protein: CASSPRADTEAFF. The DNA of the CDR3 is TGTGCCAGCAGCCCTCGTGCGGACACTGAAGCTTTCTTT.

V gene TRBV11-2 combines with J gene TRBJ2-7; no clear D gene. Between the trimmed V and J ends, which lost 3 bases and 2 bases, there was a span of 2 bases. CDR1 and CDR2 (germline): SGHAT, FQNNGV. CDR3 length equals 11 residues. The CDR3 nucleotides read TGTGCCAGCAGCTTTACCTACGAGCAGTACTTC. Translation gives CASSFTYEQYF.

This clone has a single count. CDR3 bases: TGTGCCAGCAGCTACAGGCCAAGTAAGGGTGAGCAGTTCTTC. It specifies CASSYRPSKGEQFF. The J gene is TRBJ2-1, the V gene TRBV7-8, with D perhaps TRBD1 (5 bases). Germline V gives CDR1 SGHVS, CDR2 FQNEAQ. Trimming cost V 4 bases and J 9 bases, with 16 bases left between them. This CDR3 region has 14 residues.

V usage is TRBV2 and J usage is TRBJ1-1; 12 positions agree with TRBD1. This CDR3 is 14 amino acids long. Germline V gene lookup returns CDR1 SNHLY and CDR2 FYNNEI. V trimming: 8 bases; J trimming: 2 bases; junction bases outside the gene matches: 3. CDR3 residues: CASGTGGLNTEAFF. The CDR3 bases are TGTGCCAGCGGGACAGGGGGCCTCAACACTGAAGCTTTCTTT. Based on the CDR3 plus reference TRBV2 and TRBJ1-1, the full variable domain is EPEVTQTPSHQVTQMGQEVILRCVPISNHLYFYWYRQILGQKVEFLVSFYNNEISEKSEIFDDQFSVERPDGSNFTLKIRSTKLEDSAMYFCASGTGGLNTEAFFGQGTRLTVV.

The J gene is TRBJ2-6, the V gene TRBV30, with D possibly TRBD1 on 6 matching bases. Germline CDR1 reads GTSNPN; CDR2 reads SVGIG (reference sequence). The length of the CDR3 is 15 residues. DNA for the CDR3: TGTGCTTCGACAGGAGAGTTTGCTGGGGCCAACGTCCTGACTTTC. It yields the protein CASTGEFAGANVLTF.

CDR3 protein: CASSLGLARDGTGELFF. The CDR3 nucleotides read TGTGCCAGCAGCTTAGGCCTAGCGAGAGACGGCACCGGGGAGCTGTTTTTT. The chain employs TRBV7-9 and TRBJ2-2; tentatively, D is TRBD2 (6 bases). Germline loops: CDR1 SEHNR, CDR2 FQNEAQ (reference sequence). V lost 1 base, J lost 4 bases, and 16 bases lay in between. The CDR3 has 17 residues. Combining the CDR3 with reference TRBV7-9 and TRBJ2-2 gives the whole variable domain DTGVSQNPRHKITKRGQNVTFRCDPISEHNRLYWYRQTLGQGPEFLTYFQNEAQLEKSRLLSDRFSAERPKGSFSTLEIQRTEQGDSAMYLCASSLGLARDGTGELFFGEGSRLTVL.

The chain employs TRBV14 and TRBJ1-2; tentative D call: TRBD1 (5 bases). Germline V gives CDR1 SGHDN, CDR2 FVKESK. This CDR3 is built from 16 residues. Deletions cut 3 bases from V and 1 base from J, with 15 bases between. CDR3 bases: TGTGCCAGCAGCCATCCTGGGGCAGACATTAACTATGGCTACACCTTC. Protein product: CASSHPGADINYGYTF.

The V gene is TRBV27, the J gene TRBJ2-1; 10 bases map to TRBD2. Germline values: CDR1 MNHEY, CDR2 SMNVEV (reference sequence). Losses at the gene ends were 5 bases for V and 9 bases for J; bases not matched to a gene: 4. The CDR3 is 13 residues long. DNA for the CDR3: TGTGCCAGCAGTCCCGGACTAGCGGTTGAGCAGTTCTTC. This sequence encodes CASSPGLAVEQFF.

The chain employs TRBV30 and TRBJ2-1, with 7 bases matching TRBD1. Germline lookup yields CDR1 GTSNPN and CDR2 SVGIG (reference sequence). V lost 8 bases and J lost 0; bases outside the gene matches: 7. The CDR3 consists of 14 residues. This CDR3 reads CASRDRGSYNEQFF. CDR3 nucleotide sequence: TGTGCCAGTAGGGACAGAGGCTCCTACAATGAGCAGTTCTTC.

This clone was picked up a small number of times. CDR3 coding DNA: TGTGCCAGCAGTGAAAAGGCCGGCAGCGGTAATGAAAAACTGTTTTTT. This translates into CASSEKAGSGNEKLFF. This chain joins TRBV6-1 and TRBJ1-4; no reliable D call. V shed 2 bases and J shed 4 bases, with 14 bases lying between them. CDR1 and CDR2 from the germline V gene are MNHNS and SASEGT. The CDR3 consists of 16 residues.

There are a few counts of this clone. The genes are TRBV15 and TRBJ1-2; tentatively, D is TRBD1 (5 bases). This CDR3 is built from 14 residues. Germline V CDR1 and CDR2: LNHNV, YYDKDF (reference sequence). Trimming pared 4 bases from V and 6 bases from J, leaving 15 bases between. CDR3 nucleotide sequence: TGTGCCACCAGCAAGGTCAGGGTATATGATGGCTACACCTTC. This sequence encodes CATSKVRVYDGYTF. Looking up the rest from reference TRBV15 and TRBJ1-2 gives the full variable domain: DAMVIQNPRYQVTQFGKPVTLSCSQTLNHNVMYWYQQKSSQAPKLLFHYYDKDFNNEADTPDNFQSRRPNTSFCFLDIRSPGLGDTAMYLCATSKVRVYDGYTFGSGTRLTVV.

J is TRBJ2-7 and V is TRBV2; TRBD2 agrees at 14 bases. CDR1 and CDR2 from the germline V gene are SNHLY and FYNNEI. The CDR3 length is 15 residues. Trimming at V came to 6 bases and at J to 2 bases, leaving 3 bases not matched to a gene. CDR3 protein: CASRTSGGAPYEQYF. The DNA of the CDR3 is TGTGCCAGCAGGACTAGCGGGGGGGCCCCCTACGAGCAGTACTTC.

The genes are TRBV19 and TRBJ2-2, with 8 bases lining up with TRBD1. This CDR3 is built from 16 residues. J was trimmed by 3 bases and V by 8 bases; bases with no gene match: 11. CDR1 is LNHDA and CDR2 is SQIVND in the germline V gene (reference sequence). CDR3 amino acids: CASAVQTGDHTGELFF. CDR3 DNA: TGTGCCAGTGCGGTTCAGACAGGGGACCACACCGGGGAGCTGTTTTTT. Filled out from reference TRBV19 and TRBJ2-2, the complete variable domain reads DGGITQSPKYLFRKEGQNVTLSCEQNLNHDAMYWYRQDPGQGLRLIYYSQIVNDFQKGDIAEGYSVSREKKESFPLTVTSAQKNPTAFYLCASAVQTGDHTGELFFGEGSRLTVL.

V usage is TRBV5-1 and J usage is TRBJ2-7; D is possibly TRBD1 (7 bases). The CDR3 is 14 residues long. CDR1 and CDR2 from the germline V gene are SGHRS and YFSETQ. V dropped 4 bases and J dropped 0 bases, with 11 bases sitting between them. The CDR3 region has the DNA TGCGCCAGCAGCGGAGGGGGCGTCTCCTACGAGCAGTACTTC. Translated, it gives CASSGGGVSYEQYF.